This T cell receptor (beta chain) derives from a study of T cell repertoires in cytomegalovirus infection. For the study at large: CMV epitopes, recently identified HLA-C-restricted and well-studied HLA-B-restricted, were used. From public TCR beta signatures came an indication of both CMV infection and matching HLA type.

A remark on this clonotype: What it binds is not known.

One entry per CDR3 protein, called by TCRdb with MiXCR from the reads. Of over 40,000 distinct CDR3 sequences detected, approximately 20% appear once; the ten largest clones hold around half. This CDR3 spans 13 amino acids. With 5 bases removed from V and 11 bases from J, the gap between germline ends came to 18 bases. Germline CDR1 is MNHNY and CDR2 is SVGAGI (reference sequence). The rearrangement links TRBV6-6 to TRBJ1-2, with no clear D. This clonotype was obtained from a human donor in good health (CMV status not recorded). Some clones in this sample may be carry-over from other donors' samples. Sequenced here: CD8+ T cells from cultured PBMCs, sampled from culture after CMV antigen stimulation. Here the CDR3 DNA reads TGTGCCAGCAGTCCTGACTTCGACGGGCCTTACACCTTC. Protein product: CASSPDFDGPYTF.